This entry features one T cell receptor (beta chain) sequence. The source of the sample is a study of blood T cell repertoires in COVID-19. On the study more broadly: T cells, B-cell-depleted T cells, or PBMCs supplied cDNA or gDNA.

Generated by immunoSEQ multiplex PCR, the TCRdb table keeps only in-frame clones and is missing some. The sample holds 25,000 to 35,000 clones, about 90% seen once. This CDR3 comprises 17 residues. The V call is TRBV21-1, the J call TRBJ2-7; no DNA check was done on the table's D call, TRBD1. TRBV21-1 corresponds to a pseudogene. The receptor comes from a human donor in a cohort sampled during active COVID-19. Sequencing was performed on peripheral blood. The DNA of the CDR3 is TGTGCCAGCAGCAAACTCTCCGGGACACCCGCCTCCTACGAGCAGTACGTC. It specifies CASSKLSGTPASYEQYV.